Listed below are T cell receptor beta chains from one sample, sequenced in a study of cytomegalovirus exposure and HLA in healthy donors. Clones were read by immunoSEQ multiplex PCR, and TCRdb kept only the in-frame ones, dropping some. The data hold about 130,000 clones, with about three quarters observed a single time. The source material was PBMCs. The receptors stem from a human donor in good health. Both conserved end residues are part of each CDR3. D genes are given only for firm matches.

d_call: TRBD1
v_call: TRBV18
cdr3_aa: CASSPQGAKYNEQFF

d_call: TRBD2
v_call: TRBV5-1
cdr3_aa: CASSLLAGDRGTQYF

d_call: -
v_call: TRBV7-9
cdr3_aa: CASSVRTAVFYEQYF

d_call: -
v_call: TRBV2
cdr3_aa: CASSASGDFETQYF

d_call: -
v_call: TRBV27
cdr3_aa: CASSSYSGDTEAFF

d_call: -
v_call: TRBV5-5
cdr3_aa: CASSLEVRGRSPLHF

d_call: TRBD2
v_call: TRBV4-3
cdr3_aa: CASSQGARAGVTNTGELFF

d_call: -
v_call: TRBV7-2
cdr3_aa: CASSLGAPPGNTIYF

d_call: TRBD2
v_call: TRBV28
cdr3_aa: CASSRGSPGGEQFF

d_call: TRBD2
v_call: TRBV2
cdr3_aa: CASESGSSYNEQFF

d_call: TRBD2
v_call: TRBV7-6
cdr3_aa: CASSFYGGYNEQFF

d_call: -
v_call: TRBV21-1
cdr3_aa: CASSKVRGCGPETQYF

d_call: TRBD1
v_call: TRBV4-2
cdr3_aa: CASSPRQGAPGDTQYF

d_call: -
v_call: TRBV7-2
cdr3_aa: CASSRGQRSSYNEQFF

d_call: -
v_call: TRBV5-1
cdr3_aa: CASGRPGGLNTEAFF